The present entry profiles one T cell receptor (beta chain) with its context. This receptor's antigen is unknown. Base qualities are missing; no much larger clone stands one base away. The data derive from a study of blood T cell repertoires in COVID-19 (dated by TCRdb to the early 2020s). Broadly, across the study: Samples covering the acute and convalescent phases of COVID-19 were provided by collaborators in the United States, Italy and Spain. The prospective study material was composed of cDNA or gDNA derived from T cells, B-cell-depleted T cells, or PBMCs. Deeply sampled blood TCRbeta repertoires from subjects exposed to, actively infected with, or recovered from COVID-19 were included in the dataset. The repertoires were released in a freely available public database intended as a resource for research on the immune response to SARS-CoV-2. Samples came from the ongoing ImmuneRACE study (first 160 participants) plus 1,254 subjects from 6 global collaborators. Sample metadata almost always included a de-identified subject ID, COVID-19 status, age in years and sex. HLA class I and class II types, where available, came from metadata supplied by the sample provider rather than from assay-based typing.

Collaborating institutions collected whole blood in K2EDTA tubes following their own protocols. Collaborator samples were shipped for TCRbeta analysis as frozen whole blood, isolated PBMCs, or DNA extracted from either sample type. TCRbeta CDR3 regions were amplified from genomic DNA by means of the immunoSEQ Assay, a bias-controlled multiplex PCR. Turning to the authors' computational methods: Nucleated cell counts per sample were estimated from amplification of reference gene primers within the assay. Sequence reads were collapsed and filtered to measure the absolute abundance of every unique TCRbeta CDR3 rearrangement. For each sample, productive Simpson clonality was calculated by taking the square root of Simpson's diversity index across productive rearrangements. Entries here come from immuneACCESS through TCRdb and include only in-frame sequences with V and J called. Some clones fail to appear in such tables; in the studies checked, an unresolved V gene covers under half of the shortfall, and the cause of the remainder is unknown. V, J and clone size derive from that table, while D and trimming were established from the DNA sequence. The sample table shows about 260,000 clones, and approximately 83% are seen once. 13% of the sample comes from the top ten.

Measured from the cysteine to the phenylalanine, the CDR3 is 16 residues long. Only the CDR3 region is kept as DNA, spanning 48 bases read in frame from base 1. The germline V gene (reference sequence) specifies LNHNV as CDR1 and YYDKDF as CDR2. V is cut back by 5 bases and J by 6 bases, with 14 bases in the junction unmatched. The investigation overall reported the following: How much clinical and demographic metadata was included differed by source and by participant, and the metadata was provided uncurated.

This receptor was obtained from a human donor in a cohort sampled during active COVID-19. The rearrangement joined TRBV15 to TRBJ2-7; TRBD1 matches 9 bases in the middle. Specimen: peripheral blood. The CDR3 reads as follows: CATSGGTGTGFGEQYF. Here is the DNA: TGTGCCACCAGCGGTGGGACCGGGACAGGGTTCGGCGAGCAGTACTTC.